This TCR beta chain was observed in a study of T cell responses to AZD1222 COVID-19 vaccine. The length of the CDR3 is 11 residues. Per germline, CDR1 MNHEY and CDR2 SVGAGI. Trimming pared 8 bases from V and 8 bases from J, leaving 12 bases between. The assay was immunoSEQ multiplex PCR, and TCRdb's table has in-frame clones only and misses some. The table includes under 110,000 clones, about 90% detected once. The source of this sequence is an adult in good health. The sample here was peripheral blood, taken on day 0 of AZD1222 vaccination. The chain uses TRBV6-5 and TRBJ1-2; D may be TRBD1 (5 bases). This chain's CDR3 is CASEGTGGYTF. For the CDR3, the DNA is TGTGCCAGCGAGGGGACGGGGGGCTACACCTTC.